Here is one TCR beta chain with its context. The data stem from a study of blood T cell repertoires in COVID-19. V shed 3 bases and J shed 8 bases, with 13 bases lying between them. This CDR3 region has 14 residues. Per the germline V gene, CDR1 is ENHRY and CDR2 is SYGVKD. Sequencing used immunoSEQ multiplex PCR; TCRdb keeps in-frame clones, though not all of them. The sample contains about 230,000 clones, 88% of which appear only once. This rearrangement joins TRBV10-3 to TRBJ1-4, with a possible D match to TRBD1 (5 bases). Sequencing was done on a sample of PBMCs or T cells enriched from blood (not recorded which). The TCR comes from a woman aged 40 to 49 with acute COVID-19. In DNA, the CDR3 is TGTGCCATCAGTGACGGAGGGGAGGGAGAAAAACTGTTTTTT. Translated: CAISDGGEGEKLFF.